The clone carrying this TCR beta chain has only a few counts. Per the original data handling: Nucleated cell number was recorded as an estimate derived from reference gene primer amplification. The protocol was immunoSEQ multiplex PCR, while the TCRdb copy is restricted to in-frame clones and leaves out a portion. V and J calls and clone size are as listed in that table; D and trimming were resolved from the DNA. The repertoire holds around 190,000 clones, with roughly 91% as singletons. These data come from a study of blood T cell repertoires in COVID-19. Study-wide context: Sites in the United States, Italy and Spain provided acute and convalescent COVID-19 samples. T cells, B-cell-depleted T cells, or PBMCs supplied cDNA or gDNA.

Material: peripheral blood. This clonotype was sampled from a human donor in a cohort sampled during active COVID-19.

The CDR3 loop is CASSINSYNEQFF. The DNA of the CDR3 is TGTGCCAGCAGTATTAACTCCTACAATGAGCAGTTCTTC. The chain joins TRBV2 to TRBJ2-1; D unclear. With 5 bases removed from V and 0 bases from J, the gap between germline ends came to 5 bases. The CDR3 spans 13 residues. Germline CDR1 is SNHLY and CDR2 is FYNNEI.